Listed below are T cell receptor beta chains from one sample, sequenced in a study of lymphopenia after photon versus proton radiotherapy. Clones were sequenced by immunoSEQ multiplex PCR, and TCRdb holds only the in-frame ones, with some missing. This table has 150,000 to 200,000 clones, less than 90% appearing once. This specimen consisted of peripheral blood, obtained from a patient treated with photon-based radiotherapy. All receptors come from a man aged 50 to 60 with gastric cancer. The CDR3 runs from the conserved cysteine through the conserved F or W. The order of the fields is D gene, J gene, V gene, clone size, CDR3 DNA, CDR3 protein. A D gene is named only where the DNA matches it firmly. Clone size is given for some rows only: seen once, a few or many times, or a class if the clone is expanded.

-	TRBJ1-3	TRBV5-1	-	TGCGCCAGCAGCTTGGAAGGCTCTGGAAACACCATATATTTT	CASSLEGSGNTIYF
-	TRBJ2-1	TRBV28	-	TGTGCCAGCCAGCGGAGTTACAATGAGCAGTTCTTC	CASQRSYNEQFF
TRBD2	TRBJ2-1	TRBV29-1	-	TGCAGCGTTGACCCCGGGACTAGCAAAAATGAGCAGTTCTTC	CSVDPGTSKNEQFF
TRBD2	TRBJ2-1	TRBV18	-	TGTGCCAGCTCACGTGCCGCGGGAGGGAATAACAATGAGCAGTTCTTC	CASSRAAGGNNNEQFF
TRBD2	TRBJ2-3	TRBV11-2	-	TGTGCCAGCAGCGGTGCGGGACTAGCGGGTCCGAGCACAGATACGCAGTATTTT	CASSGAGLAGPSTDTQYF
-	TRBJ1-1	TRBV5-4	-	TGTGCCAGCAGCCCGGGGTCTACCACTGAAGCTTTCTTT	CASSPGSTTEAFF
TRBD1	TRBJ2-5	TRBV9	once	TGTGCCAGCAGCAGGACAGGGGGCGTTGAGACCCAGTACTTC	CASSRTGGVETQYF
-	TRBJ1-5	TRBV7-6	-	TGTGCCAGCAGCTTAGCATCTGGGGATCAGCCCCAGCATTTT	CASSLASGDQPQHF
-	TRBJ2-7	TRBV28	-	TGTGCCAGCAGTATTACCGACGAGCAGTACTTC	CASSITDEQYF
TRBD2	TRBJ2-1	TRBV6-5	-	TGTGCCAGCACCGAAGGACTAGCGGGAGTCACTGAGCAGTTCTTC	CASTEGLAGVTEQFF
-	TRBJ1-5	TRBV6-6	-	TGTGCCAGCAGTTACTCGTCAGAGCCCCAGCATTTT	CASSYSSEPQHF
-	TRBJ1-5	TRBV5-6	-	TGTGCCAGCAGCTTGACCGGGCAGAGCAATCAGCCCCAGCATTTT	CASSLTGQSNQPQHF
TRBD2	TRBJ2-4	TRBV5-1	-	TGTGCCAGCAGCTTTACGACTAGCGGGAGCCAACACTCAGCCAAAAACATTCAGTACTTC	CASSFTTSGSQHSAKNIQYF
-	TRBJ2-1	TRBV7-2	-	TGTGCCAGCAGCCCGGCCGGGCCGTGGTCCTACAATGAGCAGTTCTTC	CASSPAGPWSYNEQFF
-	TRBJ1-5	TRBV6-1	-	TGTGCCAGCAGTGAAGGGGGTCCGCCAAATCAGCCCCAGCATTTT	CASSEGGPPNQPQHF
TRBD1	TRBJ1-4	TRBV10-1	-	TGCGCCAGCAAGACAACTACGGACAGGACCCCTTTCGAAAAACTGTTTTTT	CASKTTTDRTPFEKLFF
-	TRBJ2-3	TRBV19	-	TGTGCCAGCAGGCGGTCCACAGATACGCAGTATTTT	CASRRSTDTQYF
-	TRBJ2-5	TRBV7-9	-	TGTGCCAGCAGCTTAGCGGCAGTACCAGAAGAGACCCAGTACTTC	CASSLAAVPEETQYF
TRBD2	TRBJ2-7	TRBV6-6	once	TGTGCCAGCAGTAGCGGGGCGGTACCCTACGAGCAGTACTTC	CASSSGAVPYEQYF
TRBD1	TRBJ2-7	TRBV28	-	TGTGCCAGCAGTATCACCGGGACAGGGGGCTGGGAGCAGTACTTC	CASSITGTGGWEQYF
-	TRBJ2-7	TRBV27	-	TGTGCCAGCAAGATTATCACAGCGGCCCCTCTCTACGAGCAGTACTTC	CASKIITAAPLYEQYF
-	TRBJ1-5	TRBV30	-	TGTGCCTGGAGTGGACTGAGCAATCAGCCCCAGCATTTT	CAWSGLSNQPQHF
-	TRBJ2-2	TRBV5-6	once	TGTGCCAGCAGCACGACACCCCTTGGAGGTTCGAACACCGGGGAGCTGTTTTTT	CASSTTPLGGSNTGELFF
TRBD1	TRBJ2-6	TRBV5-4	-	TGTGCCAGCAGCTCCCTGACAGGGTATGGGGCCAACGTCCTGACTTTC	CASSSLTGYGANVLTF
TRBD2	TRBJ2-1	TRBV4-1	-	TGCGCCAGCAGCCAAGATCCTAGCGGACTTTACAATGAGCAGTTCTTC	CASSQDPSGLYNEQFF
-	TRBJ2-4	TRBV27	-	TGTGCCAGCAGTTTTGGGGGGGCTTCCAAAAACATTCAGTACTTC	CASSFGGASKNIQYF
-	TRBJ2-7	TRBV15	-	TGTGCCACCAGCAGAGATCCTAACTACGAGCAGTACTTC	CATSRDPNYEQYF
-	TRBJ2-1	TRBV7-9	-	TGTGCCAGCAGCTTACCGGGTCTTAAGGATGAGCAGTTCTTC	CASSLPGLKDEQFF
-	TRBJ2-5	TRBV19	-	TGTGCCAGCGCTAAGTGGGCTAGCGAAGAGACCCAGTACTTC	CASAKWASEETQYF
-	TRBJ2-1	TRBV5-1	-	TGCGCCAGCAGCTTGCACCTCCTGGGGAGCTCCTACAATGAGCAGTTCTTC	CASSLHLLGSSYNEQFF
-	TRBJ2-3	TRBV30	-	TGTGCCTGGAGTAGAGGGGCAGATACGCAGTATTTT	CAWSRGADTQYF
-	TRBJ2-3	TRBV5-1	-	TGCGCCAGCTCTGCGTCGACATCCCCTACAACAGATACGCAGTATTTT	CASSASTSPTTDTQYF
-	TRBJ2-5	TRBV25-1	-	TGTGCCAGCAGTTTCCCCTTGGGGACCCAGTACTTC	CASSFPLGTQYF
-	TRBJ2-4	TRBV7-9	-	TGTGCCAGCAGCTCCAGCCGGGGTGGGAACATTCAGTACTTC	CASSSSRGGNIQYF
-	TRBJ2-3	TRBV7-2	-	TGTGCCAGCAGCTCACTAGCTCCTACGCAGTATTTT	CASSSLAPTQYF
TRBD2	TRBJ2-7	TRBV9	-	TGTGCCAGCAGCGCAACCGGGACTACCTACGAGCAGTACTTC	CASSATGTTYEQYF
-	TRBJ1-2	TRBV25-1	-	TGTGCCAGCAGTGGTTGGGGTAACTATGGCTACACCTTC	CASSGWGNYGYTF
-	TRBJ1-3	TRBV5-1	-	TGCGCCAGCAGCCTAAACAGCTATGGAAACACCATATATTTT	CASSLNSYGNTIYF
TRBD1	TRBJ2-7	TRBV25-1	-	TGTGCCAGCACCACAGGACAGGGCACTACCTACGAGCAGTACTTC	CASTTGQGTTYEQYF
-	TRBJ1-5	TRBV7-2	few	TGTGCCACCTCCCCCGGGGCAGAAAGGAATCAGCCCCAGCATTTT	CATSPGAERNQPQHF
-	TRBJ2-1	TRBV18	-	TGTGCCAGCTCACCACCCGTCGTGGCGGACAATGAGCAGTTCTTC	CASSPPVVADNEQFF